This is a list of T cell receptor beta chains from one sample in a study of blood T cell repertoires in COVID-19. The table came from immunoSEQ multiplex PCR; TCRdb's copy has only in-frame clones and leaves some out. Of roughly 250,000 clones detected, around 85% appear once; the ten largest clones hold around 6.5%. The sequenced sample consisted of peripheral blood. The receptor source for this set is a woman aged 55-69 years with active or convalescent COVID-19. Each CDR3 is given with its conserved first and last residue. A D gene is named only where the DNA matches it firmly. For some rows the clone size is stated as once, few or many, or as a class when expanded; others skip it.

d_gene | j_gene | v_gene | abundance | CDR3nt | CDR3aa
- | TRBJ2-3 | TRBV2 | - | TGTGCCAGCAGTAGGGAGACCACAGATACGCAGTATTTT | CASSRETTDTQYF
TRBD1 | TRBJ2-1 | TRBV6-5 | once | TGTGCCAGCAGTTATGGACAGGGGGTGGGAAATGAGCAGTTCTTC | CASSYGQGVGNEQFF
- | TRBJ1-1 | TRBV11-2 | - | TGTGCCAGCAGCCGTACCTCGGCGGGCACTGAAGCTTTCTTT | CASSRTSAGTEAFF
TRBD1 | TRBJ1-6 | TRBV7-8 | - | TGTGCCAGCAGCTCATCTCTAGTGCGGACAGGGGGTTCACCCCTCCACTTT | CASSSSLVRTGGSPLHF
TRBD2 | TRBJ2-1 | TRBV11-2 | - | TGTGCCAGCAGCCCCCAGCGGGAGTATGAGCAGTTCTTC | CASSPQREYEQFF
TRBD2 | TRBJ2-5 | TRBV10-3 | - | TGTGCCATCAGTGAGGCCAAGCTGCACGGGGGGGAGACCCAGTACTTC | CAISEAKLHGGETQYF
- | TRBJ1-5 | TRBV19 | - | TGTGCCAGTAGTAATCAGATTAGCAATCAGCCCCAGCATTTT | CASSNQISNQPQHF
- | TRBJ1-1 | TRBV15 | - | TGTGCCACCAGCCATACCTGGGCAGGCCCTAACACTGAAGCTTTCTTT | CATSHTWAGPNTEAFF
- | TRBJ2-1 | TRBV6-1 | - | TGTGCCAGCAGTGAAGTCGGTAGCTTCGGTGAGCAGTTCTTC | CASSEVGSFGEQFF
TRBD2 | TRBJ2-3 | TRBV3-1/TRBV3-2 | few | TGTGCCAGCAGCCTACACGGGACTACCACAGATACGCAGTATTTT | CASSLHGTTTDTQYF
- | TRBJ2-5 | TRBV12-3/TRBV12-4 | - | TGTGCCAGCAGTTTCGGGGGTGGGGAGACCCAGTACTTC | CASSFGGGETQYF
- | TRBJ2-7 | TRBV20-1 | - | TGCAGTGCTAGTTCTAGGGGCCCCTACGAGCAGTACTTC | CSASSRGPYEQYF
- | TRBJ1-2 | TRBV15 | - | TGTGCCACCAGCAGAGATTTAAGTTCGAGCTTCTATGGCTACACCTTC | CATSRDLSSSFYGYTF
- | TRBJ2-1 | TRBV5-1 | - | TGCGCCAGCAGCTTCCGGGGAACGGGGAATGAGCAGTTCTTC | CASSFRGTGNEQFF
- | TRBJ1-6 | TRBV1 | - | TGCACCAGCAGCCTGCAGGGGACGGATTCACCCCTCCACTTT | CTSSLQGTDSPLHF
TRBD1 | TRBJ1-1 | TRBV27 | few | TGTGCCAGCACCTCGACAGGGGGCCTCACTGAAGCTTTCTTT | CASTSTGGLTEAFF
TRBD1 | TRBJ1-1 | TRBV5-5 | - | TGTGCCAGCAGCTTGTGGGACAGGGGTACTGAAGCTTTCTTT | CASSLWDRGTEAFF
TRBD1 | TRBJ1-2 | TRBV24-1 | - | TGTGCCACCAGTCATTTGGGAGGACAGGGGAACTATGGCTACACCTTC | CATSHLGGQGNYGYTF
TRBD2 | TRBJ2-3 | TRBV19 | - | TGTGCCAGTAGTGGGACTAGCGGGAGGGTCACAGATACGCAGTATTTT | CASSGTSGRVTDTQYF
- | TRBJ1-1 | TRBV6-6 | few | TGTGCCAGCAGGCTAAACAGGTTGAACACTGAAGCTTTCTTT | CASRLNRLNTEAFF
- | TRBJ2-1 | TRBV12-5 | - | TGTGCTAGTGGTTTGGGGTTCGGACACAGATTAGATGAGCAGTTCTTC | CASGLGFGHRLDEQFF
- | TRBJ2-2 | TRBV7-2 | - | TGTGCCAGCAGCTTAGCTCTCTACACCGGGGAGCTGTTTTTT | CASSLALYTGELFF
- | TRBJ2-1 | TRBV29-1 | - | TGCAGCGTCCGCCAATTGCCGCGCAATGAGCAGTTCTTC | CSVRQLPRNEQFF
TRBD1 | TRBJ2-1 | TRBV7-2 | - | TGTGCCAGCAGCTCCCCTCCCGGGACAGGGGTGTTAAATGAGCAGTTCTTC | CASSSPPGTGVLNEQFF
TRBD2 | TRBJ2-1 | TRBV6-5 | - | TGTGCCAGCAGCCCCGGGACTAGCAGTAACAATGAGCAGTTCTTC | CASSPGTSSNNEQFF
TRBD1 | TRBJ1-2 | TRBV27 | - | TGTGCCAGCAGTTTCCGCTCCGGGACAGGGGTTGGCTACACCTTC | CASSFRSGTGVGYTF
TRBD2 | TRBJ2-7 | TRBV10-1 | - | TGCGCCAGCAGAAAGGGACTAGCGGAATCCTACGAGCAGTACTTC | CASRKGLAESYEQYF
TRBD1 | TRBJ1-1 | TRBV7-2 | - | TGTGCCAGCAGCTCGATCGGGACAGGGCTACCTGAAGCTTTCTTT | CASSSIGTGLPEAFF
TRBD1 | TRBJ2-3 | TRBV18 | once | TGTGCCAGCTCCCCCAACCGGGACAGGGGGCTTGATACGCAGTATTTT | CASSPNRDRGLDTQYF
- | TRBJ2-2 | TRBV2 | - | TGTGCCAGCGGAGAGGAGGGCCGCACCGGGGAGCTGTTTTTT | CASGEEGRTGELFF
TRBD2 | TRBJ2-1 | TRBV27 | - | TGTGCCAGCAGTTTATTTGTAGCGGGGGGGGGCTCCTACAATGAGCAGTTCTTC | CASSLFVAGGGSYNEQFF
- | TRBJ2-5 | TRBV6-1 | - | TGTGCCAGCAGTGAAGCAGGGGGACAAGAGACCCAGTACTTC | CASSEAGGQETQYF
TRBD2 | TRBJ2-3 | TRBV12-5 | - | TGTGCTAGTGGTTTGCGCCGGCTAGCGGTCACAGATACGCAGTATTTT | CASGLRRLAVTDTQYF
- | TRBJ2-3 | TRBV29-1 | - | TGCAGCGTTTCAGATGCAGATACGCAGTATTTT | CSVSDADTQYF
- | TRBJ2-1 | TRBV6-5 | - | TGTGCCAGCAGTCCCGGACAGAAGCAGTTCTTC | CASSPGQKQFF
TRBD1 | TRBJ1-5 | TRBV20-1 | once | TGCAGTGCTAGTAAAGGACAGGGAGGTAATCAGCCCCAGCATTTT | CSASKGQGGNQPQHF
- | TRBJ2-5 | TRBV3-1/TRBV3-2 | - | TGTGCCAGCAGGGGACCCGACAGTCCATACGGGGGTTCCCAGTACTTC | CASRGPDSPYGGSQYF
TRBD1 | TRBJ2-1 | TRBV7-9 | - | TGTGCCAGCAGCTCCGCCGGGACAGCCTACAATGAGCAGTTCTTC | CASSSAGTAYNEQFF
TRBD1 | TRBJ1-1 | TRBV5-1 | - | TGCGCCAGCAGCTCCACTGACGACAGGGTGGCGAACACTGAAGCTTTCTTT | CASSSTDDRVANTEAFF
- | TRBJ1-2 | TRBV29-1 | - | TGCAGCTCACTGGGGGGGGTGTCTAACTATGGCTACACCTTC | CSSLGGVSNYGYTF
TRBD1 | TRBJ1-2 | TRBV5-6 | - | TGTGCCAGCAGGAACAGGGGGCTTGTCGACTATGGCTACACCTTC | CASRNRGLVDYGYTF
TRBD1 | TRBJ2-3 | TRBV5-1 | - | TGCGCCAGCAGCTCCTCCGGGACAGGGGGCACAGATACGCAGTATTTT | CASSSSGTGGTDTQYF
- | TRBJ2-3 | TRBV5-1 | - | TGCGCCAGCAGCTTGGTCTCGGGCCAGGATGGCGGGGATACGCAGTATTTT | CASSLVSGQDGGDTQYF
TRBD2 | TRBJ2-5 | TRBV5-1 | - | TGCGCCAGCAGCTTGGCGGGGGGGACTACCGCCGCGGAGACCCAGTACTTC | CASSLAGGTTAAETQYF